This T cell receptor (beta chain) was sequenced in a study of control samples from healthy donors and cancer patients. The CDR3 covers 17 residues. V trimming: 1 base; J trimming: 2 bases; junction bases outside the gene matches: 8. Germline V CDR1 and CDR2: SGHAT, FQNNGV. TCRdb's copy holds only in-frame clones and misses some; the assay was immunoSEQ multiplex PCR. There are about 180,000 clones in the sample; 90% occur only once, and around 1.5% lies in the top ten. V usage is TRBV11-2 and J usage is TRBJ2-3; 8 nucleotides line up with TRBD2. The sample comprised blood. This sequence originates from a woman aged 50 to 60 in good health. CDR3 loop: CASSLVFGGRPTDTQYF. DNA for the CDR3: TGTGCCAGCAGCTTAGTGTTCGGCGGGAGGCCCACAGATACGCAGTATTTT. Combining the CDR3 with reference TRBV11-2 and TRBJ2-3 gives the whole variable domain EAGVAQSPRYKIIEKRQSVAFWCNPISGHATLYWYQQILGQGPKLLIQFQNNGVVDDSQLPKDRFSAERLKGVDSTLKIQPAKLEDSAVYLCASSLVFGGRPTDTQYFGPGTRLTVL.